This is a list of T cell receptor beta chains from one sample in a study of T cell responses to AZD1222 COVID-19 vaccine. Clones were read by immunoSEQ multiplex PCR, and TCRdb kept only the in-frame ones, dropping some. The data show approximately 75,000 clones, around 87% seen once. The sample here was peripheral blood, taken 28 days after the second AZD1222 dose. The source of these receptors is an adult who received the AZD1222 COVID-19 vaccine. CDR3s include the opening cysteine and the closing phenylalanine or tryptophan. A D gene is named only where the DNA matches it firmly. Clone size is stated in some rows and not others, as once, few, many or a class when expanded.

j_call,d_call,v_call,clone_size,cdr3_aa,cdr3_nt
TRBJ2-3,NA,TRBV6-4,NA,CASSEEGDEKDTQYF,TGTGCCAGCAGTGAGGAGGGGGATGAAAAAGATACGCAGTATTTT
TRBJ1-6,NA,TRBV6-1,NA,CASSELWAAHSPLHF,TGTGCCAGCAGTGAACTTTGGGCGGCACATTCACCCCTCCACTTT
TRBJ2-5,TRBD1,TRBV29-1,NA,CSYLLYVDRQETQYF,TGCAGCTACCTGCTCTATGTGGACAGGCAAGAGACCCAGTACTTC
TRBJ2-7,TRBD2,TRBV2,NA,CASTTSGAYEQYF,TGTGCCAGCACAACTAGCGGAGCCTACGAGCAGTACTTC
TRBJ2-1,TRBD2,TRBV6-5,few,CAIGAGGLYNEQFF,TGTGCCATAGGAGCGGGGGGGCTTTACAATGAGCAGTTCTTC
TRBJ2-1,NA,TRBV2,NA,CASNLALSDEQFF,TGTGCCAGCAACCTAGCGTTAAGCGATGAGCAGTTCTTC
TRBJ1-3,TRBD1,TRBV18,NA,CASSPGTGASGNTIYF,TGTGCCAGCTCACCGGGGACAGGGGCCTCTGGAAACACCATATATTTT
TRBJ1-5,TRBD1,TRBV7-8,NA,CASSSPHLQGAKGQPQHF,TGTGCCAGCAGCTCTCCCCACCTACAGGGGGCGAAGGGTCAGCCCCAGCATTTT
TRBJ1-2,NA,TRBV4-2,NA,CASSQELGVLRGYTF,TGTGCCAGCAGCCAAGAGTTGGGGGTTCTGAGGGGCTACACCTTC
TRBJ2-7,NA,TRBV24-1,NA,CATSPRGAPYEQYF,TGTGCCACCAGCCCCAGGGGAGCACCCTACGAGCAGTACTTC
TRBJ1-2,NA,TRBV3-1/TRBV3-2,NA,CASSQVRADGYTF,TGTGCCAGCAGCCAAGTTCGGGCAGATGGCTACACCTTC
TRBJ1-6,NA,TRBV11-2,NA,CASSLGDTPLHF,TGTGCCAGCAGCTTAGGGGATACACCCCTCCACTTT
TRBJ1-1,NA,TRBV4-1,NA,CASSQAHREGTEAFF,TGCGCCAGCAGCCAGGCCCACAGGGAAGGGACTGAAGCTTTCTTT
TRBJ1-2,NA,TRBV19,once,CASSITGALNGYTF,TGTGCCAGTAGTATCACGGGGGCGCTCAATGGCTACACCTTC
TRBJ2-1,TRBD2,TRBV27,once,CASSLLLAGAADYNEQFF,TGTGCCAGCAGTTTACTCCTAGCGGGGGCGGCGGATTACAATGAGCAGTTCTTC
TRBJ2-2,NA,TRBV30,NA,CAWLTRATGELFF,TGTGCCTGGTTGACTAGGGCCACCGGGGAGCTGTTTTTT
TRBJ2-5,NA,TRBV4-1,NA,CASSHLLKSRKQETQYF,TGCGCCAGCAGCCATCTCCTTAAGTCTAGAAAGCAAGAGACCCAGTACTTC
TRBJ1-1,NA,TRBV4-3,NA,CASSPPRTRGTEAFF,TGCGCCAGCAGCCCCCCACGGACAAGGGGGACTGAAGCTTTCTTT
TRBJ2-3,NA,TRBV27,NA,CASSSLLANTQYF,TGTGCCAGCAGTTCCTTGCTAGCTAACACGCAGTATTTT
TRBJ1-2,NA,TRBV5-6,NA,CASSAIDTGMRYTF,TGTGCCAGCAGCGCGATTGACACCGGCATGCGCTACACCTTC
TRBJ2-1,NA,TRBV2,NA,CASSRGQGSYNEQFF,TGTGCCAGCAGTCGGGGGCAGGGCTCCTACAATGAGCAGTTCTTC
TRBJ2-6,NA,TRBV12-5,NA,CASGLEGDPGANVLTF,TGTGCTAGTGGTCTGGAGGGGGACCCTGGGGCCAACGTCCTGACTTTC
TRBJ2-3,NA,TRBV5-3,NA,CARSEMTGTSTDTQYF,TGTGCCAGAAGCGAGATGACAGGGACTAGCACAGATACGCAGTATTTT
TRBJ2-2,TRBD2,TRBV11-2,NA,CASGGVKGTGELFF,TGTGCCAGCGGGGGGGTTAAGGGCACCGGGGAGCTGTTTTTT
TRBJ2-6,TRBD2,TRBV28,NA,CASGPTSGVYSGANVLTF,TGTGCCAGCGGGCCCACTAGCGGGGTTTACTCTGGGGCCAACGTCCTGACTTTC
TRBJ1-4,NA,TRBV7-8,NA,CASSLGGVGEKLFF,TGTGCCAGCAGCTTAGGGGGTGTGGGTGAAAAACTGTTTTTT
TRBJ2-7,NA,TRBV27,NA,CASSLFTGIHEQYF,TGTGCCAGCAGTTTATTCACAGGGATCCACGAGCAGTACTTC
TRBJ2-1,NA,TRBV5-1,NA,CASRPDTYNEQFF,TGCGCCAGCAGACCCGACACATACAATGAGCAGTTCTTC
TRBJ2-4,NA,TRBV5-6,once,CASSLSGPPIAKNIQYF,TGTGCCAGCAGCTTATCGGGACCTCCGATAGCCAAAAACATTCAGTACTTC
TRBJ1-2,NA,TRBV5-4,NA,CATRGVYGYTF,TGTGCCACCAGGGGCGTCTATGGCTACACCTTC
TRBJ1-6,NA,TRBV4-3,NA,CASSQVSGVNSPLHF,TGCGCCAGCAGCCAAGTATCAGGGGTTAATTCACCCCTCCACTTT
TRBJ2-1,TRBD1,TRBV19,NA,CASGTGGYEQFF,TGTGCCAGTGGGACAGGGGGCTATGAGCAGTTCTTC
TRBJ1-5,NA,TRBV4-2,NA,CASSPMTVQGSGQPQHF,TGTGCCAGCAGCCCCATGACAGTGCAGGGCTCGGGTCAGCCCCAGCATTTT
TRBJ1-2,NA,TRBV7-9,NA,CASSLVREYGYTF,TGTGCCAGCAGCTTAGTAAGGGAGTATGGCTACACCTTC
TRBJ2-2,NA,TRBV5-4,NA,CASSFQSGELFF,TGTGCCAGCAGCTTCCAATCCGGGGAGCTGTTTTTT
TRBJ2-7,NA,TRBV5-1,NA,CASSLGGLGFYEQYF,TGCGCCAGCAGCTTGGGGGGCCTTGGATTCTACGAGCAGTACTTC
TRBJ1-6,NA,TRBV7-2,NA,CASSPRTSYNSPLHF,TGTGCCAGCAGCCCGAGGACGTCCTATAATTCACCCCTCCACTTT
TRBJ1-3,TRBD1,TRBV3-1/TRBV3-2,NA,CASSQAGTGENTIYF,TGTGCCAGCAGCCAAGCTGGGACAGGGGAAAACACCATATATTTT
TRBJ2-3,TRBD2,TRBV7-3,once,CASSSGLAGIADTQYF,TGTGCCAGCAGCTCCGGACTAGCGGGTATCGCAGATACGCAGTATTTT
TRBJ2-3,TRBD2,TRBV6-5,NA,CASSLTSGGTDTQYF,TGTGCCAGCAGCCTGACTAGCGGGGGGACAGATACGCAGTATTTT
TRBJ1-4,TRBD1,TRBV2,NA,CATRRGQGEEKLFF,TGTGCCACACGAAGGGGACAGGGGGAGGAAAAACTGTTTTTT
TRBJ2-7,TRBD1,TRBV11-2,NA,CASSLDPGQVYEQYF,TGTGCCAGCAGCTTAGACCCCGGACAGGTCTACGAGCAGTACTTC
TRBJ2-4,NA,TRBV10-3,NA,CAISESGPTVKNIQYF,TGTGCCATCAGTGAGTCGGGACCCACCGTCAAAAACATTCAGTACTTC
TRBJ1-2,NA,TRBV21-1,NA,CASSKAGTVNGYTF,TGTGCCAGCAGCAAAGCGGGGACAGTAAATGGCTACACCTTC
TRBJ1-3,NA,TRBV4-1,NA,CASSQVAGTGNTIYF,TGCGCCAGCAGCCAAGTCGCAGGGACTGGAAACACCATATATTTT
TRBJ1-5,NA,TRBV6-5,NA,CASTFNRAPEQPQHF,TGTGCCAGCACTTTTAACAGGGCTCCTGAGCAGCCCCAGCATTTT
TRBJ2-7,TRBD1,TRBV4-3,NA,CASSRLLRPGQGSYSYEQYF,TGCGCCAGCAGCCGCCTACTACGCCCCGGACAGGGAAGCTACTCCTACGAGCAGTACTTC
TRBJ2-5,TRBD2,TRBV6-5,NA,CASTLLAGGRETQYF,TGTGCCAGCACCCTACTAGCGGGGGGGCGGGAGACCCAGTACTTC
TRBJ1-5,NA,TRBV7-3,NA,CASSLVARPGDQPQHF,TGTGCCAGCAGCTTGGTCGCAAGGCCTGGCGATCAGCCCCAGCATTTT
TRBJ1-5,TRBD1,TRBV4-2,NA,CASSDQGAGQPQHF,TGTGCCAGCAGCGACCAGGGGGCTGGTCAGCCCCAGCATTTT
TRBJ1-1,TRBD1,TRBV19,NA,CASSRDRGILPIF,TGTGCCAGTAGTAGAGACAGGGGGATCCTCCCCATATTT
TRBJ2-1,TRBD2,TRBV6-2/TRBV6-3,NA,CASTPLAGGRNEQFF,TGTGCCAGCACCCCCCTAGCGGGGGGCCGCAATGAGCAGTTCTTC
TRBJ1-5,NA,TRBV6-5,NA,CATTPGGWDQPQHF,TGTGCCACCACCCCGGGGGGATGGGACCAGCCCCAGCATTTT
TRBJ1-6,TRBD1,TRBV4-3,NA,CASSRFQGGTYNSPLHF,TGCGCCAGCAGCCGGTTTCAGGGGGGAACCTATAATTCACCCCTCCACTTT
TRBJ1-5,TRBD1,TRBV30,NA,CASAGQNNQPQHF,TGTGCCTCCGCGGGACAGAACAATCAGCCCCAGCATTTT
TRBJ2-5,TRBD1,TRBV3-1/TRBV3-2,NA,CASSQVGGQGAPQETQYF,TGTGCCAGCAGCCAAGTAGGGGGACAGGGGGCCCCCCAAGAGACCCAGTACTTC
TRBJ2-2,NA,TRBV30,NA,CACRGRVGELFF,TGTGCCTGTAGAGGGCGGGTCGGGGAGCTGTTTTTT
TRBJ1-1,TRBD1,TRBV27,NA,CASSSRRTGERVGAFF,TGTGCCAGCAGTTCCCGCCGGACAGGGGAAAGGGTGGGAGCTTTCTTT
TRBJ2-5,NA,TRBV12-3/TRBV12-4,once,CASSLGRQETQYF,TGTGCCAGCAGTTTGGGCAGGCAAGAGACCCAGTACTTC
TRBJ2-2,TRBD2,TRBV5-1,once,CASSSAGLAGPGELFF,TGCGCCAGCAGCTCCGCTGGGCTAGCGGGGCCCGGGGAGCTGTTTTTT